This T cell receptor beta chain was sequenced for a study of cytomegalovirus exposure and HLA in healthy donors. The PCR ran on 60 Vbeta and 13 Jbeta primers. Sequencing was performed with immunoSEQ multiplex PCR; in TCRdb, only in-frame clones are kept and a portion is missing. The sample holds about 79,000 clones. For this clone: Its antigen is currently unknown.

Findings and limits, study-wide: CMV serostatus alone was available as immune exposure information. Many donors carried some public TCRs, although rarity characterized most TCR sequences.

Germline V lookup: CDR1 SGDLS, CDR2 YYNGEE. CDR3 length: 14 amino acids. V lost 4 bases to trimming and J lost 6 bases, with 15 bases between them. Material for sequencing was PBMCs. This TCR was sampled from a man aged 30 to 39 in good health and CMV-seronegative. The V gene is TRBV9, the J gene TRBJ2-3; D uncertain. The CDR3 protein is CASSTFHSEDTQYF. The DNA for the CDR3 is TGTGCCAGCAGCACATTCCATTCGGAGGATACGCAGTATTTT. Complete variable domain (other parts from reference TRBV9 and TRBJ2-3): DSGVTQTPKHLITATGQRVTLRCSPRSGDLSVYWYQQSLDQGLQFLIQYYNGEERAKGNILERFSAQQFPDLHSELNLSSLELGDSALYFCASSTFHSEDTQYFGPGTRLTVL.